The 9 T cell receptor beta chains below were found in one sample sequenced in a study of blood T cell repertoires in COVID-19. Here immunoSEQ multiplex PCR was the method, and the copy in TCRdb shows in-frame clones only, minus some. Of roughly 180,000 clones listed, approximately 85% are singletons. What was sequenced was peripheral blood. The receptors here all came from a woman between 55 and 75 years old with acute or convalescent COVID-19.

The chain couples TRBV18 to TRBJ2-1; possible D gene TRBD2, 6 bases. Germline values: CDR1 KGHSH, CDR2 LQKENI. Between the trimmed V and J ends, which lost 3 bases and 9 bases, there was a span of 12 bases. The CDR3 sequence is 13 residues long. The CDR3 bases are TGTGCCAGCTCACCGACTAGAAACAGTGAGCAGTTCTTC. It translates to CASSPTRNSEQFF. Looking up the rest from reference TRBV18 and TRBJ2-1 gives the full variable domain: NAGVMQNPRHLVRRRGQEARLRCSPMKGHSHVYWYRQLPEEGLKFMVYLQKENIIDESGMPKERFSAEFPKEGPSILRIQQVVRGDSAAYFCASSPTRNSEQFFGPGTRLTVL.

The rearrangement links TRBV29-1 to TRBJ2-3, with 12 bases aligning to TRBD2. The CDR3 sequence is 13 residues long. Germline lookup yields CDR1 SQVTM and CDR2 ANQGSEA. This CDR3 reads CTSTSGGPNTQYF. In nucleotides, the CDR3 is TGCACCTCGACTAGCGGGGGCCCGAATACGCAGTATTTT.

The genes are TRBV7-9 and TRBJ1-1, with a possible D match to TRBD1 (6 bases). The CDR3 runs 14 residues. Trimming cost V 8 bases and J 4 bases, with 17 bases left between them. In germline, CDR1 is SEHNR, CDR2 FQNEAQ (reference sequence). In DNA form, the CDR3 reads TGTGCCAGCCTCACCCAGGGGTTGGGCACTGAAGCTTTCTTT. Translated: CASLTQGLGTEAFF.

The chain joins TRBV30 to TRBJ2-3, with D perhaps matching TRBD1 (5 bases). Trimming pared 4 bases from V and 3 bases from J, leaving 11 bases between. This CDR3 spans 13 amino acids. Germline V gene sequence: CDR1 GTSNPN, CDR2 SVGIG (reference sequence). The DNA of the CDR3 is TGTGCCTGGAACCAGGGAAAGACAGATACGCAGTATTTT. This gives the protein CAWNQGKTDTQYF.

This sequence joins TRBV19 and TRBJ1-1, with unresolved D. This CDR3 comprises 14 residues. V was pared by 2 bases and J by 0 bases, with 7 bases between. The V gene's germline CDR1 is LNHDA and CDR2 SQIVND (reference sequence). CDR3 loop: CASSISRLNTEAFF. In DNA, the CDR3 is TGTGCCAGTAGTATAAGCAGGTTGAACACTGAAGCTTTCTTT.

The table lists this clone with a few counts. The chain recombines TRBV5-5 with TRBJ2-1, with 11 bases that match TRBD2. The CDR3 is 15 amino acids. Germline CDR1 is SGHKS and CDR2 is YYEKEE (reference sequence). With V trimmed by 0 bases and J by 7 bases, 3 bases remained unmatched. The CDR3 spells CASSLGTSGLNEQFF. In DNA, the CDR3 is TGTGCCAGCAGCTTGGGGACTAGCGGGCTAAATGAGCAGTTCTTC.

The chain joins TRBV6-5 to TRBJ2-1; 9 bases line up with TRBD2. The germline V gene encodes CDR1 MNHEY and CDR2 SVGAGI. V shed 10 bases and J 8 bases; nucleotides not matched to a gene: 15. The CDR3 sequence is 15 residues long. In nucleotides, the CDR3 is TGTGCCACCTCCCCCAGGCGGGAGGGCAAAGATGAGCAGTTCTTC. It encodes CATSPRREGKDEQFF.

This chain uses TRBV29-1 with TRBJ2-3; D is possibly TRBD1 (6 bases). The CDR3 sequence is 12 residues long. Germline loops: CDR1 SQVTM, CDR2 ANQGSEA. The V end was cut by 5 bases, the J end by 1 base, with 7 bases between. The CDR3 here is CSVRQGTDTQYF. CDR3 nucleotides: TGCAGCGTTCGACAGGGCACAGATACGCAGTATTTT.

V is TRBV15 and J is TRBJ2-5; 7 bases fit TRBD2. The germline V gene has CDR1 LNHNV and CDR2 YYDKDF (reference sequence). CDR3 length: 17 amino acids. V trimming: 3 bases; J trimming: 3 bases; junction bases outside the gene matches: 13. CDR3 in DNA: TGTGCCACCAGCAGCTCCAGGGAGCGGGGCCTCAAAGAGACCCAGTACTTC. It encodes CATSSSRERGLKETQYF.